Given below is one T cell receptor beta chain in context. The data stem from a study of T cell responses to AZD1222 COVID-19 vaccine. CDR3 size: 14 residues. The V and J ends lost 1 base and 8 bases, in that order; junction bases with no gene match: 6. Germline CDR1 and CDR2: SGHRS and YFSETQ. Measured with immunoSEQ multiplex PCR; TCRdb has only the in-frame clones, and not every one. Of about 110,000 clones in the sample, around nine tenths were seen once. The receptor was isolated from an adult in good health. This chain connects TRBV5-1 to TRBJ1-2; 9 positions agree with TRBD1. The specimen comprised peripheral blood, sampled on day 0 of AZD1222 vaccination. The CDR3 reads CASSLPGQGEGYTF. CDR3 nucleotide sequence: TGCGCCAGCAGCTTGCCGGGACAGGGAGAGGGCTACACCTTC.